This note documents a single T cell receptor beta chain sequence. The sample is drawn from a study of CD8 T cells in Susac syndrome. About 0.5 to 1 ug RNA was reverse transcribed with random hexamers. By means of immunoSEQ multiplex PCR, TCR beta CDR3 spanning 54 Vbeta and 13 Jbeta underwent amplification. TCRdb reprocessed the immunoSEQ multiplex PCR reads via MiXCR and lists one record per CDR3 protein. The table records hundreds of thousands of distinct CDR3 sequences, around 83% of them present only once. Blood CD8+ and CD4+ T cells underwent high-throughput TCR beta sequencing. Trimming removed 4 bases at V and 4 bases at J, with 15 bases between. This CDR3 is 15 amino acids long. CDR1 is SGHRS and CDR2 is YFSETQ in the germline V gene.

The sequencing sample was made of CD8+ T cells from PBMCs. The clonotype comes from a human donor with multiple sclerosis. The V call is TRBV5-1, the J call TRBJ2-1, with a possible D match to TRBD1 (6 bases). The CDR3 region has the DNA TGCGCCAGCAGCCCGGACAGCAGACTTTACAATGAGCAGTTCTTC. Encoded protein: CASSPDSRLYNEQFF.